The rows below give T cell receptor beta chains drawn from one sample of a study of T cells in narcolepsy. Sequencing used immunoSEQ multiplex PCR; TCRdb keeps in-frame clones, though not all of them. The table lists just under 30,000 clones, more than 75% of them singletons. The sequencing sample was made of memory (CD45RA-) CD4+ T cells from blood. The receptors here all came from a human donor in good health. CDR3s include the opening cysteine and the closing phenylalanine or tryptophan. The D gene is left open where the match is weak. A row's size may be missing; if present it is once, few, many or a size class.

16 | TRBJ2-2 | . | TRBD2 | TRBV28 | TGTGCCAGCAGTAGCTGGACTAGCGGGAGTGGCGGGGAGCTGTTTTTT | CASSSWTSGSGGELFF
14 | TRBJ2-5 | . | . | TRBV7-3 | TGTGCCAGCAGCTTAAGTGGCAGACAAAAGACCCAGTACTTC | CASSLSGRQKTQYF
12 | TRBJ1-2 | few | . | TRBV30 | TGTGCCTGGAGTCCCTACCCGTATGGCTACACCTTC | CAWSPYPYGYTF
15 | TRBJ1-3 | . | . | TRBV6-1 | TGTGCCAGCACGGAGGTAGTAGGAGGTGGAAACACCATATATTTT | CASTEVVGGGNTIYF
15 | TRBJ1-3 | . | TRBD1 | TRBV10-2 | TGCGCCAGCAGTTCCGGGACAGGGGTTGGAAACACCATATATTTT | CASSSGTGVGNTIYF
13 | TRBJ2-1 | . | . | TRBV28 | TGTGCCAGCATCGCAGGGGCAGGGAATGAGCAGTTCTTC | CASIAGAGNEQFF
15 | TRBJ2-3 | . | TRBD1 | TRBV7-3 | TGTGCCAGCAGCTTAGGACAGGGGCGAACAGATACGCAGTATTTT | CASSLGQGRTDTQYF
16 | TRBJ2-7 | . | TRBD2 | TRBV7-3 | TGTGCCAGCAGCTTAACGCCGGGACTAGCGCAACGCGAGCAGTACTTC | CASSLTPGLAQREQYF
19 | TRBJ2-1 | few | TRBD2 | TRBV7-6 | TGTGCCAGCAGCTTATCCCCTCCCCACCTAGCGGGAGGGCCCGATGAGCAGTTCTTC | CASSLSPPHLAGGPDEQFF
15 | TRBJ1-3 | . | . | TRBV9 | TGTGCCAGCAGCGTATCTGCGGACAGTATAAACACCATATATTTT | CASSVSADSINTIYF
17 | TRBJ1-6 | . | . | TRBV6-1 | TGTGCCAGCAGTGAAGCCGAGGGGGGGGCCCGGAATTCACCCCTCCACTTT | CASSEAEGGARNSPLHF
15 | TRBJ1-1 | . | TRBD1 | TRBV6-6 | TGTGCCAGCAGTGACCCGGGACAGGGGAACACTGAAGCTTTCTTT | CASSDPGQGNTEAFF
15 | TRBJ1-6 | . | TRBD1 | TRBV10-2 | TGCGCCAGCAGTGAACTCGACAGGGGTAATTCACCCCTCCACTTT | CASSELDRGNSPLHF
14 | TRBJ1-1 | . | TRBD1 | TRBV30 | TGTGCCTGGAGAAAAGGACAGGGAGGAACTGAAGCTTTCTTT | CAWRKGQGGTEAFF
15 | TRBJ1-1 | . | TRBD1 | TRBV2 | TGTGCCAGCAGGCTAGACAGGGGAATGGGCACTGAAGCTTTCTTT | CASRLDRGMGTEAFF
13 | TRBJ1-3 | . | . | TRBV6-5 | TGTGCCAGCAGTCCCGACTCTGGAAACACCATATATTTT | CASSPDSGNTIYF
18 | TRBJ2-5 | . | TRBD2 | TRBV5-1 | TGCGCCAGCAGCCCACAGCCGACGAGCGGGGGGGTCCTCGAGACCCAGTACTTC | CASSPQPTSGGVLETQYF
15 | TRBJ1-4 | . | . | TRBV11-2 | TGTGCCAGCAGCCCCCAGACAGCGACTAATGAAAAACTGTTTTTT | CASSPQTATNEKLFF
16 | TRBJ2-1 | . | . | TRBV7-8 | TGTGCCAGCAGCTTAGTATGGCGGAGCTCCTACAATGAGCAGTTCTTC | CASSLVWRSSYNEQFF
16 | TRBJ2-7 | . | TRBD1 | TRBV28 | TGTGCCAGCAGGGGTACCTCGGACAGGGTCTCCTACGAGCAGTACTTC | CASRGTSDRVSYEQYF
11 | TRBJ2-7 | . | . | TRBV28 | TGTGCCAGCACCGGTCCCTACGAGCAGTACTTC | CASTGPYEQYF
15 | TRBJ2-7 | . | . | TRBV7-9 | TGTGCCACACAATCCGGGACCTCCGGCCCCTACGAGCAGTACTTC | CATQSGTSGPYEQYF
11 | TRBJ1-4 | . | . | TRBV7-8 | TGTGCCAGCAGCTTAGATGAAAAACTGTTTTTT | CASSLDEKLFF
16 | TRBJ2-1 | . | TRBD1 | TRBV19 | TGTGCCAGTAGTATCCCAGGGGGTCTCTCCTACAATGAGCAGTTCTTC | CASSIPGGLSYNEQFF
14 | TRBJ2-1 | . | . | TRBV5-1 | TGCGCCAGCAGCTTGGCCAATCGGGGGAATGAGCAGTTCTTC | CASSLANRGNEQFF
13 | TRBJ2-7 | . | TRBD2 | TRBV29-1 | TGCAGCGTTCAAGGACTAGCTTTAAACGAGCAGTACTTC | CSVQGLALNEQYF